The 3 T cell receptor beta chains listed next were all sequenced from one sample in a study of cytomegalovirus exposure and HLA in healthy donors (dated 2017 in TCRdb). The library was prepared using the immunoSEQ multiplex PCR assay. TCRdb mirrors the immuneACCESS table, restricted to in-frame sequences. Some clones are absent from its copies; in checked studies, under half trace to an unresolved V gene, and the reason for the others is unknown. The sample includes hundreds of thousands of clones, with 80% to 85% observed a single time. Clones ranked in the top ten supply roughly an eighth of the sample. What was sequenced was PBMCs. Receptors originate from a woman in her twenties or thirties in good health and CMV-seropositive.

As for this clone: An end of the junction differs from the germline gene, which may be a read error. This sequence joins TRBV7-9 and TRBJ2-7, with D possibly matching TRBD1 (6 bases). Germline-derived CDR1 and CDR2 are SEHNR and FQNEAQ (reference sequence). This CDR3 is 11 amino acids long. CDR3 DNA: TGTGCCAGCAGATTAGGGGGCGAGCAGTACTTC. As protein: CASRLGGEQYF.

This clone was seen a few times. This clone may be a read error of a much larger clone one base away. Other DNA sequences in this specimen translate into the identical CDR3. The rearrangement links TRBV27 to TRBJ2-1, with TRBD2 as a possible D gene (6 bases). The CDR3 totals 13 residues. The V end lost 2 bases, the J end lost 4 bases, and 6 bases lay between the germline ends. Germline-derived CDR1 and CDR2 are MNHEY and SMNVEV (reference sequence). CDR3 in amino acids: CASSLAGYNEQFF. The CDR3 region has the DNA TGTGCCAGCAGTTTAGCGGGGTACAATGAGCAGTTCTTC.

The chain is built from TRBV28 and TRBJ1-5; no clear D. With 1 base removed from V and 6 bases from J, the gap between germline ends came to 4 bases. Germline CDR1 and CDR2: MDHEN and SYDVKM. This CDR3 is 12 amino acids long. This CDR3 is CASSLFSQPQHF. In DNA form, the CDR3 reads TGTGCCAGCAGTTTATTCTCTCAGCCCCAGCATTTT.